These T cell receptor beta chains were read from a single sample in a study of OX40 agonist ivuxolimab in advanced cancers. Data came from immunoSEQ multiplex PCR; TCRdb stores just in-frame clones and leaves some out. The table lists about 73,000 clones, around nine tenths of them singletons. This sample comprised CD4+ or CD8+ T cells sorted from blood, obtained in a trial of the OX40 agonist ivuxolimab. These receptors all come from an adult with an advanced solid tumor such as melanoma, head and neck, liver or kidney cancer. Both conserved end residues are part of each CDR3. The order of the fields is J gene, clone size, V gene, D gene, CDR3 DNA, CDR3 protein. A D gene is named only where the DNA matches it firmly. Not all rows give a size; the values are once, few, many and, for expanded clones, a class.

>TRBJ2-3|.|TRBV9|TRBD1
TGTGCCAGCAGCCTAGGACAGGGGGGAGGCACAGATACGCAGTATTTT
CASSLGQGGGTDTQYF
>TRBJ1-5|.|TRBV7-9|.
TGTGCCAGCAGCTTGGGGGGTCCGAGCAATCAGCCCCAGCATTTT
CASSLGGPSNQPQHF
>TRBJ1-5|.|TRBV6-6|.
TGTGCCAGCAAGATGGGCGAGGGGTACAATCAGCCCCAGCATTTT
CASKMGEGYNQPQHF
>TRBJ2-6|.|TRBV27|.
TGTGCCAGCAGTTCTCGGACCAACTCTGGGGCCAACGTCCTGACTTTC
CASSSRTNSGANVLTF
>TRBJ2-2|.|TRBV6-4|.
TGTGCCAGCAGTGAATCGCCCGACGGAGTCACCGGGGAGCTGTTTTTT
CASSESPDGVTGELFF
>TRBJ2-1|once|TRBV19|.
TGTGCCAGTAGTCCCCGGGGGTCGGGGGTCAATGAGCAGTTCTTC
CASSPRGSGVNEQFF
>TRBJ1-1|few|TRBV6-5|.
TGTGCCAGCAGCACCAGCCTGAACACTGAAGCTTTCTTT
CASSTSLNTEAFF
>TRBJ1-5|.|TRBV6-6|TRBD1
TGTGCCAGCAGCATACAGGGGGCCTGGCAGCCCCAGCATTTT
CASSIQGAWQPQHF
>TRBJ1-4|once|TRBV6-6|.
TGTGCCAGTACCCCCCTGGCACGTCGAGCGAATGAAAAACTGTTTTTT
CASTPLARRANEKLFF
>TRBJ2-3|few|TRBV7-8|TRBD2
TGTGCCAGCAGCAGGACTAGCGGGAGGGCTGATACGCAGTATTTT
CASSRTSGRADTQYF
>TRBJ1-6|few|TRBV6-5|.
TGTGCCAGCAGTTACTATGGGGCGACGGGTTCACCCCTCCACTTT
CASSYYGATGSPLHF
>TRBJ2-7|.|TRBV30|TRBD1
TGTGCCTGGGAGGACAGGACAATGTACGAGCAGTACTTC
CAWEDRTMYEQYF
>TRBJ1-2|.|TRBV29-1|.
TGCAGCGTTGATGATCCGTCAAACTATGGCTACACCTTC
CSVDDPSNYGYTF
>TRBJ2-1|.|TRBV10-1|.
TGCGCCAGCAGCGGGCTGTTGAACTTGCCGGTCTACAATGAGCAGTTCTTC
CASSGLLNLPVYNEQFF
>TRBJ2-7|.|TRBV7-8|.
TGTGCCAGCAGCGGGGGGCCGGACCTACTTTACGAGCAGTACTTC
CASSGGPDLLYEQYF
>TRBJ2-7|.|TRBV20-1|.
TGCAGTGCCAAAACGGGGTACGAGCAGTACTTC
CSAKTGYEQYF
>TRBJ2-2|.|TRBV19|.
TGTGCCAGTAGTATAGTCCCAAGGGTAGTCAACACCGGGGAGCTGTTTTTT
CASSIVPRVVNTGELFF
>TRBJ1-5|.|TRBV30|.
TGTGCCTGGAGTCCCGACAGACTCAATCAGCCCCAGCATTTT
CAWSPDRLNQPQHF
>TRBJ1-2|.|TRBV5-6|TRBD1
TGTGCCAGCAGCTTGACAGGGGGCCAGGGCTATGGCTACACCTTC
CASSLTGGQGYGYTF
>TRBJ1-2|.|TRBV19|.
TGTGCCAGTAGTACACAGGGTATTCTCTATGGCTACACCTTC
CASSTQGILYGYTF
>TRBJ1-5|.|TRBV6-1|.
TGTGCCAGCAGTGAAATACAGGGTTTGAGCAATCAGCCCCAGCATTTT
CASSEIQGLSNQPQHF
>TRBJ2-1|.|TRBV28|.
TGTGCCACCCGTTTTGGGAATTCCTACAATGAGCAGTTCTTC
CATRFGNSYNEQFF
>TRBJ1-2|.|TRBV14|.
TGTGCCAGCAGCCCACGACTCGGGGATGGCTACACCTTC
CASSPRLGDGYTF
>TRBJ1-4|.|TRBV11-2|TRBD1
TGTGCCAGCAGCTTAGGACAGGGAGGGGAAAAACTGTTTTTT
CASSLGQGGEKLFF
>TRBJ2-3|.|TRBV7-9|TRBD2
TGTGCCAGCAGCTTTGGAGCGGGGGGCTACACAGATACGCAGTATTTT
CASSFGAGGYTDTQYF
>TRBJ2-5|.|TRBV7-6|TRBD2
TGTGCCAGCAGCTTAAAACTAGCGGGGCGAAATCAAGAGACCCAGTACTTC
CASSLKLAGRNQETQYF
>TRBJ1-1|.|TRBV18|TRBD1
TGTGCCAGCTCAGGGACAGGGGGCGCGGGGAACACTGAAGCTTTCTTT
CASSGTGGAGNTEAFF
>TRBJ2-7|once|TRBV5-1|.
TGCGCCAGCAGCTTGTTGGGGTCTTGGGAGCAGTACTTC
CASSLLGSWEQYF
>TRBJ1-5|.|TRBV7-2|.
TGTGCCAGCAGCTTAGATTACGGCAATCAGCCCCAGCATTTT
CASSLDYGNQPQHF
>TRBJ1-5|.|TRBV5-6|.
TGTGCCAGCAGCTTGGGTTCAGGGGATCAGCCCCAGCATTTT
CASSLGSGDQPQHF
>TRBJ1-2|.|TRBV20-1|.
TGCAGTGCTAACAACTATGGCTACACCTTC
CSANNYGYTF
>TRBJ1-2|.|TRBV11-2|.
TGTGCCAGCAGCTTATCGGGGTCGGACTATGGCTACACCTTC
CASSLSGSDYGYTF
>TRBJ2-7|.|TRBV5-4|.
TGTGCCAGCAGCCCGGCGGGGAGTCATTCCTACGAGCAGTACTTC
CASSPAGSHSYEQYF
>TRBJ1-3|.|TRBV5-1|.
TGCGCCAGCAGCTTGGATACAGGCTCTGGAAACACCATATATTTT
CASSLDTGSGNTIYF
>TRBJ1-2|.|TRBV6-5|.
TGTGCCAGCAGTTACCCGGGGTCTAACTATGGCTACACCTTC
CASSYPGSNYGYTF
>TRBJ2-1|.|TRBV5-1|.
TGCGCCAGCAGCAGAGAGAGTTTCGATGAGCAGTTCTTC
CASSRESFDEQFF
>TRBJ2-3|.|TRBV6-6|.
TGTGCTAATAAGGGGGGATCCACAGATACGCAGTATTTT
CANKGGSTDTQYF
>TRBJ2-2|.|TRBV4-1|.
TGCGCCAGCAGCCAAGTTGCGGGGAACACCGGGGAGCTGTTTTTT
CASSQVAGNTGELFF
>TRBJ2-5|.|TRBV5-1|TRBD2
TGCGCCAGCAGCTCAGACGCCGGGACTAGCGGGAGAGAGACCCAGTACTTC
CASSSDAGTSGRETQYF
>TRBJ1-3|.|TRBV7-3|.
TGTGCCAGCAGCTTAATCTCTGGAAACACCATATATTTT
CASSLISGNTIYF
>TRBJ2-5|.|TRBV5-1|.
TGCGCCAGCAGCTTGGGCGGAGAAGAGACCCAGTACTTC
CASSLGGEETQYF
>TRBJ1-1|.|TRBV6-4|.
TGTGCCAGCAGCCGAGGGGGGGGGACTGAAGCTTTCTTT
CASSRGGGTEAFF
>TRBJ1-5|few|TRBV10-1|.
TGCGCCAGCAGCACACAGGGTAAGAGACCCCAGCATTTT
CASSTQGKRPQHF
>TRBJ2-3|.|TRBV4-1|TRBD1
TGCGCCAGCAGCCAGGGGGACAGGGGGCGCGCAGATACGCAGTATTTT
CASSQGDRGRADTQYF
>TRBJ1-1|.|TRBV6-1|.
TGTGCCAGCAGTGAGGTCGGAATGAACACTGAAGCTTTCTTT
CASSEVGMNTEAFF
>TRBJ2-1|.|TRBV6-5|TRBD2
TGTGCCAGCAGCCGGACTAGCGGGGGGAGTAATGAGCAGTTCTTC
CASSRTSGGSNEQFF
>TRBJ1-1|.|TRBV4-3|TRBD1
TGCGCCAGCAGCTTGGGACAGGGGGTCGGAGCTTTCTTT
CASSLGQGVGAFF
>TRBJ1-5|.|TRBV6-6|.
TGTGCCAGCGGAGAGGGTAGCAATCAGCCCCAGCATTTT
CASGEGSNQPQHF
>TRBJ2-7|.|TRBV11-2|.
TGTGCCAGCAACCCAGACAGCTACGTGTACGAGCAGTACTTC
CASNPDSYVYEQYF
>TRBJ2-7|.|TRBV2|.
TGTGCCAGCAGCCCCAGCACCGGGGACTACGAGCAGTACTTC
CASSPSTGDYEQYF